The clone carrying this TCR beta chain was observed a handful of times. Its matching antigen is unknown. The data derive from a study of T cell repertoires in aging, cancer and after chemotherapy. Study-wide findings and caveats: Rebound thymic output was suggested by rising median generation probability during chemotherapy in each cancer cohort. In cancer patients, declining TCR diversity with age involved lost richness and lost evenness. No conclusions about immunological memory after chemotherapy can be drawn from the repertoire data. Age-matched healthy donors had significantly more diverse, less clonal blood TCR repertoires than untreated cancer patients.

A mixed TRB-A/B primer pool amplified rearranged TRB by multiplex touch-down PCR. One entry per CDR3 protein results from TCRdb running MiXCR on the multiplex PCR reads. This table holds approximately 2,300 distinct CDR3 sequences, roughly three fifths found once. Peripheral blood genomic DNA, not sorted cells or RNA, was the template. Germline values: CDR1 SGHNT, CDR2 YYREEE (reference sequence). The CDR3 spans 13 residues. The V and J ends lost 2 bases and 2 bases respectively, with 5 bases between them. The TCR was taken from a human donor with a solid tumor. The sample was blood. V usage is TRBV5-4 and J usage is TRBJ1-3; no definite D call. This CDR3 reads CASSFRAGNTIYF. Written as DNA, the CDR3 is TGTGCCAGCAGCTTTCGAGCTGGAAACACCATATATTTT.